This TCR beta chain was identified during a study of blood T cell repertoires in COVID-19. The V gene end was trimmed by 2 bases and the J gene end by 2 bases; junction bases not matched to a gene: 18. CDR3 size: 20 residues. Germline V lookup: CDR1 MDHEN, CDR2 SYDVKM. Authors' analysis steps: Amplified reference gene primers provided the basis for estimating nucleated cell counts. The assay was immunoSEQ multiplex PCR, and TCRdb's table has in-frame clones only and misses some. Clone size and the V and J calls come from that table; the DNA yielded D and trimming. The sample carries about 190,000 clones, 78% recorded once. This clone occurred a few times.

The chain recombines TRBV28 with TRBJ2-1; 7 nucleotides line up with TRBD1. The specimen sequenced was peripheral blood. This TCR came from a woman older than 75 with active or convalescent COVID-19. The CDR3 region is CASSLPRQGSRMRAYNEQFF. CDR3 sequence (DNA): TGTGCCAGCAGTTTACCGAGACAGGGAAGTAGAATGAGGGCCTACAATGAGCAGTTCTTC.